This T cell receptor beta chain originates from a study of blood T cell repertoires in COVID-19. About the research overall: T cells, B-cell-depleted T cells, or PBMCs supplied cDNA or gDNA.

Assay: immunoSEQ multiplex PCR; the TCRdb copy retains only in-frame clones and omits some. The sample lists 360,000 or so clones, about 88% occurring once. Which cohort a participant joined came from the clinical history participants gave. Germline V gene sequence: CDR1 SGHDN, CDR2 FVKESK. The V end was cut by 1 base, the J end by 3 bases, with 9 bases between. The CDR3 is 14 amino acids. The TCR originated in a young woman who had been exposed to COVID-19. Sequencing was carried out using PBMCs or T cells enriched from blood (not recorded which). V usage is TRBV14 and J usage is TRBJ2-5; no reliable D call. The CDR3 nucleotides read TGTGCCAGCAGCCAAGTCTGGGCAGAAGAGACCCAGTACTTC. This translates into CASSQVWAEETQYF.